This T cell receptor beta chain was identified during a study of cytomegalovirus exposure and HLA in healthy donors (dated by TCRdb to about 2017). About the study as a whole: In an earlier analysis of approximately 500 of the donors, roughly 300 Gb of sequence data and 100 million or so unique TCR beta sequences from 150 million to 200 million T cells were reported. On average, roughly 250,000 unique TCR beta nucleotide sequences were sequenced per donor among some 420 genotyped donors of the cohort, with 15% to 20% of those sequences being non-productive. The study combined high-throughput TCR immunosequencing, statistical association of individual TCRs with disease status, and machine learning to predict cytomegalovirus infection status. Every discovery cohort repertoire had been produced on one sequencing platform. Roughly 300 gigabases of sequencing data and about 92 million unique TCR sequences made up an early release that covered some 640 HLA-typed donors. An earlier analysis of 450 to 750 of the donors used high-throughput TCR beta sequencing to judge whether each TCR beta V gene segment behaved as functional or pseudogenic. In addition to the first cohort of 666 subjects, a separate validation cohort of 130 or so different subjects was used. To study patterns of TCR occurrence, a later analysis re-analyzed previously published TCR beta repertoires from several hundred donors and added high-resolution HLA genotyping. A later genetic analysis used genome-wide SNP genotypes for about 65% of the roughly 670 donors, treating that subset as a discovery cohort. Alongside the repertoire data, information on donor age, sex, ethnicity and CMV serostatus was compiled. Of the 300 to 500 genotyped donors, 81% were placed in the genetic ancestry cluster associated with self-reported Caucasian donors. The study was designed to test whether signatures of past pathogen exposure could be identified by cataloging public T cell receptors. The study profiled the T cell repertoires of 500 to 800 subjects by immunosequencing and related them to cytomegalovirus serostatus. Rather than using new phenotypic data, the later analysis identified candidate immune exposures from TCR beta sequences and from how often those sequences occurred across donors. Both class I and class II loci were covered by HLA typing, at four-digit resolution. Typing coverage varied by locus: roughly 620-640 donors for A, B, C, DRB1 and DQB1; under 550 for DQA1; 606 for DPA1; approximately 490 for DPB1. A handful of DR-DQ haplotypes were handled as single units for association and clustering because linkage in the cohort was strong. Broad study findings and their caveats: Presence/absence analyses assumed roughly uniform sequencing depth across donors, an assumption that may not hold. Because counts were too low, about 18 rarely observed V segments, including chromosome 9 orphons, were left out of the earlier analysis of a few hundred of the donors. The only immune exposure information available for the cohort was CMV serostatus. According to a later analysis, parvovirus B19, influenza, CMV and Epstein-Barr virus appeared linked to several top co-occurrence clusters. A cluster of highly shared sequence variants was judged likely to represent a technical artifact of the sequencing pipeline. Because HLA typing was missing for some donors at each locus, association tests included only the typed subset. The study gave a list of over 150 TCR beta chains associated with cytomegalovirus. When HLA alleles, especially DR and DQ, strongly co-occurred, TCR associations were difficult to assign to individual alleles. In a later genetic analysis, a missense DCLRE1C variant was associated with V-gene and J-gene trimming of TCR beta chains, and the association was replicated in an independent cohort. Only TCR beta chains were sequenced in this cohort, and the absence of alpha or paired-chain data limited detectable features. A later genetic analysis reported fewer N-insertions in productive TCRs among donors in an Asian-associated ancestry cluster than the roughly 640-donor mean. In a later analysis, HLA-associated TCR beta chains were found to be more clonally expanded and to have lower generation probabilities than equally common non-associated chains. In a later analysis, around 17,000 TCR beta sequences were associated with specific HLA alleles at a false discovery rate of 0.05. Most CMV-associated TCR beta chains appeared to be HLA-restricted in a later analysis, and the HLA associations seemed to be driven largely by CMV exposure. Linkage disequilibrium might explain the correlated functional status among segregating V segments, but an unknown experimental factor could not be excluded. While some public TCRs were present in many individuals, most TCR sequences turned up only very rarely across donors. Cytomegalovirus status was reported to be diagnosed by the classifier with high specificity and sensitivity in both the original and validation cohorts. In vitro tests confirmed that a few of the cytomegalovirus-associated TCR beta chains recognize cytomegalovirus antigens. Some IMGT-functional V segments, including TRBV6-2 and TRBV6-3, could not be distinguished by the 87-base-pair reads and were therefore excluded. In an earlier analysis of around 600 of the donors, most TCR beta V segments appeared in productive rearrangements about 87% or about 30% of the time, broadly matching IMGT annotations. In a later analysis, TCR association rates were found to vary across HLA loci, with the most associated TCRs seen for DRB1 alleles and the fewest for HLA-C alleles. According to the authors, the approach could potentially be generalized to other disease states and immunological phenotypes. A further reported finding was that TCR beta sequences accurately predicted the HLA-A and HLA-B alleles for most subjects in the first cohort.

As for this clone: Its recognized antigen is unknown. Per-base qualities were not stored, and no clone one base away is much larger.

Libraries came from the immunoSEQ multiplex PCR assay. For the multiplex PCR, a mixture combining 60 forward primers for TCR Vbeta segments and 13 reverse primers for TCR Jbeta segments was used. Amplification of the CDR3 region of rearranged TCR beta genes was performed with a multiplex PCR assay on genomic DNA. The Illumina HiSeq System was used to sequence the amplified TCR beta libraries as 87-base-pair reads. The paper's data handling went like this. In a later analysis, tens of millions of unique TCR beta chains were counted across the approximately 620 repertoires, and roughly 11 million of these chains were shared by at least two donors. A nearest-neighbor algorithm error-corrected the raw reads and collapsed the reads into unique sequences, merging closely related sequences to remove PCR and sequencing errors. CDR3 sequences were aligned to IMGT reference sequences to assign V, D and J gene segments. For a sequence to be retained, a match of at least six nucleotides to both a V gene segment and a J gene segment was required. A rearrangement was called productive if the CDR3 had no stop codons and remained in frame with V and J, and every other rearrangement was called non-productive. CDR3 was defined by IMGT convention, running from the second conserved V-encoded cysteine to the conserved J-encoded phenylalanine. Sequences without an unambiguous match to a single V gene segment were excluded from the earlier analysis of approximately 600 of the donors. An earlier analysis of fewer than 750 of the donors called V segments functional above 56.7% productive rearrangements and segregating when the between-donor standard deviation exceeded 5%. A statistical classification framework was built for diagnosing cytomegalovirus status from the catalog of TCR beta chain sequences. In a later analysis, V and J genes were assigned by comparing TCR nucleotide sequences against IMGT/GENE-DB human TR gene sequences. Using the TCRdist pipeline, a later analysis assigned CDR3 sequences along with most-parsimonious VDJ recombination scenarios. In a later analysis, each TCR beta chain was defined by its CDR3 amino acid sequence together with its V-gene family, and reads lacking a unique V-gene family were excluded. To address suspected cross-contamination and a sequencing artifact, a later analysis removed approximately 600 highly shared, low-generation-probability nucleotide sequences. In a later analysis, a clonal expansion index for each public chain was calculated from normalized within-repertoire ranks of inferred template counts. A later analysis computed generation probabilities with a VDJ recombination model fitted to out-of-frame rearrangements, and checked the results against IGoR. A later analysis scored TCR-TCR, TCR-HLA and TCR-CMV co-occurrence with hypergeometric tests, applying a repertoire-size bias correction to TCR pairs. In a later analysis, false discovery rates were estimated by permuting HLA or CMV assignments 20 times. In a later analysis, co-occurring TCRs were grouped using DBSCAN, with TCRdist sequence similarity added in when clustering inside HLA-allele-positive subsets. Repertoires with fewer than 30,000 or more than 120,000 public chains were left out of co-occurrence clustering, as were five repertoires with anomalous nucleotide sharing. TCRdb holds this immuneACCESS table with in-frame rearrangements only. Some clones are missing; in checked studies, unresolved V genes explain under half, and the rest has no known cause. Clone size and V and J calls were adopted from that table, with D and trimming inferred from the DNA. The sample profile shows 150,000 to 200,000 clones; roughly four fifths of them were found once. Roughly 4% of the sample goes to the ten largest clones.

The cohort consisted of hundreds of healthy bone marrow donors. All cohort members were sampled while nominally healthy, although unrecorded immune exposures were likely present. The donor was CMV seropositive and belonged to the group of around 300 seropositive cohort members. A peripheral blood sample was collected from each donor, and TCR beta sequencing was performed on peripheral blood mononuclear cells. Genomic DNA was extracted from the blood cell samples with the Qiagen DNeasy Blood Extraction Kit. V loses 4 bases at its end and J loses 4 bases; junction bases beyond the gene matches: 10. The germline V gene (reference sequence) yields MNHEY for CDR1 and SMNVEV for CDR2. From the cysteine through the phenylalanine, the CDR3 covers 16 amino acids. The CDR3 DNA has 48 bases and is translated from base 1.

Sequenced material: PBMCs. The chain couples TRBV27 to TRBJ2-3; 8 junctional bases match TRBD1. The receptor comes from a man aged 50-59 years in good health and CMV-seropositive. The CDR3 protein: CASSSSPYRGADTQYF. The sequenced DNA: TGTGCCAGCAGTTCAAGCCCTTACAGGGGGGCAGATACGCAGTATTTT.